The T cell receptor beta chain under discussion was sequenced for a study of T cells expressing NK-cell markers. Study-wide background: According to the study, TCR beta repertoires originated from sorted CD3+CD56+NKG2C+, CD3+CD56+NKG2C- and CD3+CD56-NKG2C+ T cells. Study conclusions and caveats: The study found dominant NKG2C+ clonotypes at 1.0-7.0% of CD8+ T cells in over 5 donors.

There are 17 residues in the CDR3. CDR1 and CDR2 from the germline V gene are MNHEY and SMNVEV (reference sequence). Worth noting for this clonotype: What it recognizes is unknown.

The TCR beta cDNA came from 5'RACE template switching with UMIs. TCRdb reprocessed the 5' RACE reads and keeps a single row for each CDR3 protein, giving no DNA. The sample has some 150,000 distinct CDR3 sequences, and its top ten clones hold around 35%. Sequenced material: blood T cells: a sorted CD56 or NKG2C T cell subset, CD4+ or CD8+ T cells, or bulk PBMC T cells (not recorded which). V usage is TRBV27 and J usage is TRBJ1-5; the D gene TCRdb calls, TRBD1, cannot be checked with no DNA. This clonotype was sampled from a woman in her fifties or sixties in good health. This CDR3 is CASSFMGQPMGNQPQHF.